Detailed here is one T cell receptor beta chain. Its antigen is not identified. This CDR3 contains 14 residues. Losses at the gene ends were 10 bases for V and 3 bases for J; bases not matched to a gene: 11. Germline lookup yields CDR1 MDHEN and CDR2 SYDVKM. The study profiled TCR beta VDJ and CDR3 using genomic DNA as template. TCRdb independently ran MiXCR on the reads; one entry per CDR3 protein. The sample has 150,000 to 180,000 distinct CDR3 sequences; about 50% are singletons. This record comes from a study of CD8+CD57+ T cells in acquired aplastic anemia. Study as a whole: Sorted CD4+ and CD8+ cells yielded DNA averaging approximately 3.5 ug.

By flow cytometry, patients selected for sequencing had shown an expansion of CD8+CD57+ cells. Patients had received no therapy at the time of blood sampling. Study findings and constraints: A set of roughly 27 CD8+ CDR3 sequences was shared between patients and controls, and these sequences appeared highly expressed in patients.

This chain joins TRBV28 and TRBJ2-7; TRBD2 matches 8 bases. Specimen: sorted CD4+, CD8+, or CD8+CD57+ T cells (not recorded which) from PBMCs. The TCR sequence derives from a human donor with aplastic anemia. The CDR3 region is CATSGGGVVYEQYF. For the CDR3, the DNA is TGTGCCACCTCGGGAGGGGGAGTAGTCTACGAGCAGTACTTC.